What follows are 29 T cell receptor beta chains derived from one specimen sequenced in a study of radiotherapy plus CTLA-4 blockade in lung cancer. The assay was immunoSEQ multiplex PCR, and TCRdb's table has in-frame clones only and misses some. The sample lists 40,000 to 45,000 clones; about 70% were seen once. Sequencing used peripheral blood, obtained from a patient treated with radiotherapy plus ipilimumab. All receptors come from a human donor with non-small cell lung cancer who had a partial response to radiotherapy plus ipilimumab.

The chain links TRBV2 to TRBJ2-4; perhaps TRBD2 as D (6 bases). V dropped 5 bases and J dropped 0 bases, with 11 bases sitting between them. Germline V CDR1 and CDR2: SNHLY, FYNNEI. This CDR3 region has 15 residues. The chain's CDR3 is CASSYQGLAKNIQYF. The CDR3 nucleotides are TGTGCCAGCAGTTACCAGGGACTAGCCAAAAACATTCAGTACTTC.

The J gene is TRBJ2-7, the V gene TRBV27; tentative D call: TRBD2 (5 bases). The CDR3 runs to 12 residues. Trimming left V 8 bases short and J 3 bases short, with 11 bases between. Germline V CDR1 and CDR2: MNHEY, SMNVEV (reference sequence). CDR3 sequence reads: CASGGLSYEQYF. DNA of the CDR3: TGTGCCAGCGGAGGACTGAGCTACGAGCAGTACTTC.

The rearrangement links TRBV6-5 to TRBJ2-4, with D unresolved. V was clipped by 4 bases and J by 9 bases, with 22 bases between them. The CDR3 totals 16 residues. CDR1 is MNHEY and CDR2 is SVGAGI in the germline V gene. The CDR3 reads CASSSTLFDIHLIQYF. The CDR3 nucleotides are TGTGCCAGCAGTTCCACTTTGTTCGACATACACCTCATTCAGTACTTC.

In its sample, this clone is large. The chain joins TRBV18 to TRBJ2-3; 14 bases agree with TRBD2. The CDR3 sequence is 19 residues long. The germline V gene encodes CDR1 KGHSH and CDR2 LQKENI. Trimming took 0 bases from V and 2 from J; bases not matched to a gene: 7. DNA of the CDR3: TGTGCCAGCTCACCACCGTCGGGACTAGCGGGGGCCACCACAGATACGCAGTATTTT. This gives the protein CASSPPSGLAGATTDTQYF. Together with reference TRBV18 and TRBJ2-3, the CDR3 gives the full variable domain: NAGVMQNPRHLVRRRGQEARLRCSPMKGHSHVYWYRQLPEEGLKFMVYLQKENIIDESGMPKERFSAEFPKEGPSILRIQQVVRGDSAAYFCASSPPSGLAGATTDTQYFGPGTRLTVL.

The V gene is TRBV4-1, the J gene TRBJ1-4; 9 bases agree with TRBD1. The CDR3 runs 15 residues. J was trimmed by 8 bases and V by 3 bases; bases with no gene match: 7. CDR1 and CDR2 from the germline V gene are MGHRA and YSYEKL. The CDR3 is CASSQAGTGSEKLFF. The DNA for the CDR3 is TGCGCCAGCAGCCAGGCCGGGACAGGGAGCGAAAAACTGTTTTTT.

This clone was found a few times. The rearrangement links TRBV7-9 to TRBJ2-2; possible D gene TRBD2, 7 bases. Per germline, CDR1 SEHNR and CDR2 FQNEAQ (reference sequence). V shed 5 bases and J shed 7 bases, with 17 bases lying between them. There are 15 residues in the CDR3. This chain's CDR3 is CASSLTGGAGGELFF. CDR3 nucleotides: TGTGCCAGCAGCCTGACGGGGGGCGCAGGCGGGGAGCTGTTTTTT.

The chain links TRBV12-2 to TRBJ2-3; no DNA check was done on the table's D call, TRBD1. TRBV12-2 is described as a pseudogene. The CDR3 is made up of 18 amino acids. The CDR3 DNA reads as TGTGCAAGTCGCTTAGGTGGGCCGGACATGGTTTCAGCAGATACGCAGTATTTT. It encodes CASRLGGPDMVSADTQYF.

This clone was seen only a few times. The chain joins TRBV6-5 to TRBJ2-4, with D perhaps matching TRBD2 (6 bases). Germline V gene sequence: CDR1 MNHEY, CDR2 SVGAGI. CDR3 length: 15 residues. The ends were cut back, 1 base at V and 4 bases at J, with 11 bases in the middle. The CDR3 spells CASSYFQGGKNIQYF. CDR3 nucleotide sequence: TGTGCCAGCAGTTACTTCCAGGGAGGTAAAAACATTCAGTACTTC.

This chain connects TRBV5-4 to TRBJ2-1; maybe TRBD2 (5 bases). Germline V gene sequence: CDR1 SGHNT, CDR2 YYREEE (reference sequence). The V end was cut by 7 bases, the J end by 7 bases, with 9 bases between. This CDR3 is built from 11 residues. The CDR3 region has the DNA TGTGCCAGCGGCAGAGGGAATGAGCAGTTCTTC. Translated: CASGRGNEQFF.

This clone was recorded only once. The chain has TRBV5-8 and TRBJ2-6; maybe TRBD1 (6 bases). The germline gives CDR1 SGHTS, CDR2 YDEGEE. The CDR3 has 17 residues. V lost 4 bases, J lost 0 bases, and 14 bases lay in between. The CDR3 protein is CASSPWTETSGANVLTF. Here the CDR3 DNA reads TGTGCCAGCAGCCCGTGGACAGAGACCTCTGGGGCCAACGTCCTGACTTTC.

The chain links TRBV10-3 to TRBJ2-7, with D possibly matching TRBD1 (6 bases). CDR1 and CDR2 from the germline V gene are ENHRY and SYGVKD. The ends were cut back, 4 bases at V and 1 base at J, with 14 bases in the middle. This CDR3 has 15 amino acids. The chain's CDR3 is CAISAIDRLSYEQYF. DNA for the CDR3: TGTGCCATCAGTGCCATTGACAGGCTTTCCTACGAGCAGTACTTC.

V usage is TRBV19 and J usage is TRBJ1-1; 9 bases map to TRBD1. This CDR3 has 18 amino acids. Germline V gene lookup returns CDR1 LNHDA and CDR2 SQIVND (reference sequence). V shed 4 bases, J shed 0 bases, and the junction held 12 bases outside the gene matches. In DNA, the CDR3 is TGTGCCAGTAGTACCGCCCTTTGGGACAGGGCGGTGAACACTGAAGCTTTCTTT. It translates to CASSTALWDRAVNTEAFF.

The genes are TRBV18 and TRBJ1-2; D possibly corresponds to TRBD1 (5 bases). With 5 bases removed from V and 4 bases from J, the gap between germline ends came to 14 bases. The CDR3 has 14 residues. The germline gives CDR1 KGHSH, CDR2 LQKENI. The CDR3 region is CASSRHQGFYGYTF. For the CDR3, the DNA is TGTGCCAGCTCAAGACACCAGGGTTTCTATGGCTACACCTTC.

This chain uses TRBV18 with TRBJ2-7; 9 bases are shared with TRBD1. The germline V gene has CDR1 KGHSH and CDR2 LQKENI. J was trimmed by 6 bases and V by 5 bases; bases with no gene match: 14. The CDR3 covers 16 residues. The CDR3 is CASSSRAGTGRSEQYF. CDR3 in DNA: TGTGCCAGCTCATCTCGAGCCGGGACAGGGAGGAGCGAGCAGTACTTC.

This clone was seen only a few times. The J gene is TRBJ2-5, the V gene TRBV30; TRBD1 might be the D (5 bases). The germline V gene has CDR1 GTSNPN and CDR2 SVGIG (reference sequence). The V and J ends lost 0 bases and 5 bases respectively, with 10 bases between them. There are 13 residues in the CDR3. The CDR3: CAWSVKGSETQYF. The CDR3 nucleotides are TGTGCCTGGAGTGTAAAGGGGTCGGAGACCCAGTACTTC. The entire variable domain, with the rest obtained from reference TRBV30 and TRBJ2-5, is as follows: SQTIHQWPATLVQPVGSPLSLECTVEGTSNPNLYWYRQAAGRGLQLLFYSVGIGQISSEVPQNLSASRPQDRQFILSSKKLLLSDSGFYLCAWSVKGSETQYFGPGTRLLVL.

The chain recombines TRBV27 with TRBJ2-2; 10 bases line up with TRBD1. The germline gives CDR1 MNHEY, CDR2 SMNVEV (reference sequence). V lost 5 bases to trimming and J lost 4 bases; unmatched junction nucleotides: 13. The CDR3 length is 18 residues. The CDR3 region has the DNA TGTGCCAGCAGTGTTCCCGGGACAGGGGCCGGGGGCACCGGGGAGCTGTTTTTT. Its protein product is CASSVPGTGAGGTGELFF.

This clone has just a few counts. The DNA of the CDR3 is TGTGCCAGCAGTGGCCACAGAGTCATGAACACTGAAGCTTTCTTT. Protein sequence: CASSGHRVMNTEAFF. The rearrangement links TRBV2 to TRBJ1-1; D is ambiguous. Between the trimmed V and J ends, which lost 4 bases and 0 bases, there was a span of 12 bases. CDR1 and CDR2 from the germline V gene are SNHLY and FYNNEI. CDR3 length: 15 amino acids.

This clone was recorded only once. The CDR3 is CASSKTGTGGLGYTF. The CDR3 DNA reads as TGTGCCAGCAGTAAGACCGGGACAGGGGGCCTTGGCTACACCTTC. The chain uses TRBV6-5 and TRBJ1-2; 12 bases align to TRBD1. The CDR3 has 15 amino acids. The V segment lost 5 bases and the J segment 7 bases; nucleotides outside the gene matches: 8. CDR1 and CDR2 from the germline V gene are MNHEY and SVGAGI.

This clone was detected once. In DNA, the CDR3 is TGTGCCAGCTCACCGGAGGGGGCCTCTGGGGCCAACGTCCTGACTTTC. Its translation is CASSPEGASGANVLTF. V usage is TRBV18 and J usage is TRBJ2-6, with D possibly being TRBD1 (7 bases). CDR3 size: 16 residues. V lost 3 bases to trimming and J lost 0 bases, with 9 bases between them. Per the germline V gene, CDR1 is KGHSH and CDR2 is LQKENI.

The chain combines TRBV28 with TRBJ1-2; 7 positions agree with TRBD1. J gave up 5 bases and V 6 bases, and 15 bases lay outside the gene matches. This CDR3 has 16 amino acids. CDR1 is MDHEN, CDR2 SYDVKM, per germline. CDR3 loop: CASSLATRQGSYGYTF. In nucleotides, the CDR3 is TGTGCCAGCAGCCTCGCGACACGACAGGGTTCATATGGCTACACCTTC.

The chain links TRBV6-1 to TRBJ2-5, with TRBD1 matching 8 bases. The trim removed 6 bases at V and 2 bases at J, leaving 8 bases unmatched. Germline lookup yields CDR1 MNHNS and CDR2 SASEGT. The CDR3 is made up of 15 amino acids. This CDR3 is CASRFQGAYQETQYF. The CDR3 DNA sequence: TGTGCCAGCAGATTCCAGGGGGCCTATCAAGAGACCCAGTACTTC.

The chain joins TRBV9 to TRBJ1-1; D remains unclear. V was clipped by 0 bases and J by 0 bases, with 3 bases between them. Looked up from germline, CDR1 is SGDLS and CDR2 is YYNGEE. The CDR3 has 13 residues. The CDR3 DNA reads as TGTGCCAGCAGCGTAGAGCTGAACACTGAAGCTTTCTTT. Translation gives CASSVELNTEAFF.

The chain combines TRBV4-3 with TRBJ1-2, with TRBD1 identical over 8 bases. The length of the CDR3 is 16 residues. The germline V gene encodes CDR1 LGHNA and CDR2 YSLEER. The V and J ends lost 4 bases and 2 bases, in that order; junction bases with no gene match: 9. Here the CDR3 DNA reads TGCGCCAGCAGCCTAACCCGGACAGGGACCAACTATGGCTACACCTTC. It codes for CASSLTRTGTNYGYTF.

This chain links TRBV5-6 with TRBJ2-1; 11 bases map to TRBD1. CDR1 SGHDT and CDR2 YYEEEE come from the germline V gene. V dropped 0 bases and J dropped 6; count of bases not matched to a gene: 2. CDR3 length: 15 residues. CDR3 coding DNA: TGTGCCAGCAGCTTGGGGACAGGGGGCTTCAATGAGCAGTTCTTC. Translating gives CASSLGTGGFNEQFF.

This clone was found once. V and J are TRBV7-2 and TRBJ1-1; D not resolved. The CDR3 runs to 14 residues. Trimming took 3 bases from V and 1 from J, leaving 9 bases between them. Germline loops: CDR1 SGHTA, CDR2 FQGNSA. The CDR3 here is CASSLTGRNTEAFF. The CDR3 DNA follows: TGTGCCAGCAGCTTGACGGGGAGGAACACTGAAGCTTTCTTT.

The chain is built from TRBV18 and TRBJ1-1; D is ambiguous. Looked up from germline, CDR1 is KGHSH and CDR2 is LQKENI. Trimming removed 6 bases at V and 2 bases at J, with 10 bases between. The CDR3 has 13 amino acids. The CDR3 bases are TGTGCCAGCTCCTCCCAGGCCAACACTGAAGCTTTCTTT. This translates into CASSSQANTEAFF.

This clone was found a few times. The chain links TRBV7-6 to TRBJ2-7, with D maybe TRBD1 (6 bases). Trimming stripped 3 bases from V and 2 bases from J, with 17 bases between. The CDR3 is 16 residues long. CDR1 is SGHVS and CDR2 is FNYEAQ in the germline V gene. CDR3 DNA sequence: TGTGCCAGCAGCTTTTCATTGGGGGCAAAGACCTACGAGCAGTACTTC. Translating gives CASSFSLGAKTYEQYF.

This clone was counted between two and nine times. The chain recombines TRBV7-2 with TRBJ2-3; 8 bases line up with TRBD2. CDR1 is SGHTA and CDR2 is FQGNSA in the germline V gene. This CDR3 spans 14 amino acids. V lost 5 bases to trimming and J lost 0 bases; unmatched junction nucleotides: 1. The CDR3 spells CASSRGGSTDTQYF. The CDR3 nucleotides are TGTGCCAGCAGCCGCGGGGGGAGCACAGATACGCAGTATTTT.

The V gene is TRBV29-1, the J gene TRBJ2-7, with 7 bases that match TRBD1. The V segment lost 6 bases and the J segment 2 bases; nucleotides outside the gene matches: 4. Germline V lookup: CDR1 SQVTM, CDR2 ANQGSEA. This CDR3 region has 12 residues. The CDR3 DNA reads as TGCAGCGTCAGACAGGGCCCCTACGAGCAGTACTTC. Its translation is CSVRQGPYEQYF.